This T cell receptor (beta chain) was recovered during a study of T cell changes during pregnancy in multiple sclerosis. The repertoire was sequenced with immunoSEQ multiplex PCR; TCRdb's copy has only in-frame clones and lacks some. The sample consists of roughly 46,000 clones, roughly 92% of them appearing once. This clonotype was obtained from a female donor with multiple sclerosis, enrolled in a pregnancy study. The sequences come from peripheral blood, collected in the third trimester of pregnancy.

CDR3 coding DNA: TGTGCCAGTCGCGACAGGGAAATCACTGAAGCTTTCTTT. It encodes CASRDREITEAFF. The genes are TRBV27 and TRBJ1-1, with 7 bases identical to TRBD1. Germline CDR1 MNHEY, CDR2 SMNVEV (reference sequence). The CDR3 loop spans 13 amino acids. With 9 bases clipped from V and 4 bases from J, the junction kept 8 bases outside the gene matches.